The 15 T cell receptor beta chains below come from one sample, sequenced in a study of T-cell memory formation after mild COVID-19. TCRdb redid the calling of the 5' RACE reads with MiXCR, one entry per CDR3 protein. The repertoire includes 400,000 to 500,000 distinct CDR3 sequences, around 19% of them detected once, and about 8.8% sits in the top ten. Sequencing was done on a sample of PBMCs or a T cell subset sorted from them (not recorded which). The receptor set was obtained from an adult woman who had mild COVID-19 (a few samples of this study predate the infection). Cell type and time point are not known.

The chain joins TRBV5-6 to TRBJ1-1, with TRBD1 matching 7 bases. Germline V gene sequence: CDR1 SGHDT, CDR2 YYEEEE. The CDR3 covers 16 residues. V trimming: 0 bases; J trimming: 0 bases; junction bases outside the gene matches: 5. CDR3 sequence: CASSLASGQLNTEAFF. The CDR3 nucleotides read TGTGCCAGCAGCTTGGCCTCGGGACAGCTGAACACTGAAGCTTTCTTT. The whole variable domain, remainder taken from reference TRBV5-6 and TRBJ1-1, is DAGVTQSPTHLIKTRGQQVTLRCSPKSGHDTVSWYQQALGQGPQFIFQYYEEEERQRGNFPDRFSGHQFPNYSSELNVNALLLGDSALYLCASSLASGQLNTEAFFGQGTRLTVV.

The chain is built from TRBV19 and TRBJ2-7; D might be TRBD2 (6 bases). Trimming cost V 6 bases and J 5 bases, with 14 bases left between them. This CDR3 spans 13 amino acids. CDR1 and CDR2 from the germline V gene are LNHDA and SQIVND (reference sequence). DNA of the CDR3: TGTGCCAGTAGAGTCTCGGGAGCTAACGAGCAGTACTTC. This translates into CASRVSGANEQYF.

This rearrangement joins TRBV5-6 to TRBJ2-7, with D perhaps matching TRBD1 (5 bases). This CDR3 comprises 11 residues. In germline, CDR1 is SGHDT, CDR2 YYEEEE. V lost 0 bases and J lost 8, with 6 bases in between. The CDR3 protein is CASSLEGQQYF. The CDR3 nucleotides read TGTGCCAGCAGCTTGGAGGGGCAGCAGTACTTC.

The chain carries TRBV5-1 and TRBJ2-7; D not certain. The CDR3 contains 14 residues. V was shortened by 6 bases and J by 7 bases, with 20 bases between the two germline ends. The germline CDR1 and CDR2 sequences are SGHRS and YFSETQ. CDR3 nucleotide sequence: TGCGCCAGCACCCCCGACGGTTCATCTGGGGAGCAGTACTTC. Translation gives CASTPDGSSGEQYF.

This clonotype was counted only a few times. This chain connects TRBV25-1 to TRBJ2-5; 12 bases are shared with TRBD2. This CDR3 contains 15 residues. Unmatched junction bases numbered 0, after V lost 1 base and J lost 3 bases. Germline CDR1 reads MGHDK; CDR2 reads SYGVNS. CDR3 residues: CASSESSGREETQYF. The CDR3 nucleotides are TGTGCCAGCAGTGAATCTAGCGGGAGGGAAGAGACCCAGTACTTC.

The chain uses TRBV4-2 and TRBJ2-7, with a tentative D call TRBD1 (6 bases). This CDR3 has 15 amino acids. Per germline, CDR1 LGHNA and CDR2 YNFKEQ. Deletions cut 1 base from V and 4 bases from J, with 14 bases between. The CDR3 spells CASSQGTGWLYEQYF. DNA for the CDR3: TGTGCCAGCAGCCAAGGAACAGGGTGGTTGTACGAGCAGTACTTC.

This clonotype was picked up many times. The chain is built from TRBV3-1 and TRBJ2-2; either TRBD1 or TRBD2 may fit D (5 bases each). Germline V gene lookup returns CDR1 LGHDT and CDR2 YNNKEL (reference sequence). V lost 5 bases to trimming and J lost 1 base, with 11 bases between them. The CDR3 has 15 residues. CDR3 region: CASSTGTENTGELFF. The CDR3 coding sequence is TGTGCCAGCAGCACCGGGACGGAGAACACCGGGGAGCTGTTTTTT.

This clonotype was found a few times. The V gene is TRBV7-8, the J gene TRBJ1-1; TRBD1 might be the D (6 bases). The CDR3 spans 15 residues. V was pared by 3 bases and J by 4 bases, with 15 bases between. CDR1 is SGHVS, CDR2 FQNEAQ, per germline. The CDR3 region has the DNA TGTGCCAGCAGCTTCTATCTTGAGGGGGGCACTGAAGCTTTCTTT. Amino acids: CASSFYLEGGTEAFF.

This chain uses TRBV11-1 with TRBJ2-7; 9 bases are shared with TRBD1. Germline V gene lookup returns CDR1 SGHAT and CDR2 FQDESV (reference sequence). The CDR3 extends over 16 amino acids. V shed 0 bases and J 1 base; nucleotides not matched to a gene: 4. The CDR3 DNA sequence: TGTGCCAGCAGCTTAGCATCGGGACAGGGTTCCTACGAGCAGTACTTC. This encodes CASSLASGQGSYEQYF. Drawing the rest from reference TRBV11-1 and TRBJ2-7, the complete variable domain is EAEVAQSPRYKITEKSQAVAFWCDPISGHATLYWYRQILGQGPELLVQFQDESVVDDSQLPKDRFSAERLKGVDSTLKIQPAELGDSAMYLCASSLASGQGSYEQYFGPGTRLTVT.

This clonotype was seen a handful of times. V gene TRBV10-3 combines with J gene TRBJ1-5, with D possibly matching TRBD1 (5 bases). Germline V gene data show CDR1 as ENHRY and CDR2 as SYGVKD. Trimming cost V 6 bases and J 7 bases, with 13 bases left between them. The CDR3 spans 13 residues. The DNA of the CDR3 is TGTGCCATCAGCCGGGACGGTACCCAGCCCCAGCATTTT. Translation: CAISRDGTQPQHF.

The chain carries TRBV5-5 and TRBJ2-7, with a weak D call TRBD2 (6 bases). There are 14 residues in the CDR3. CDR1 and CDR2 (germline): SGHKS, YYEKEE (reference sequence). Trimming removed 4 bases at V and 4 bases at J, with 15 bases between. In nucleotides, the CDR3 is TGTGCCAGCAGCCGGAGGGACCGCTCATACGAGCAGTACTTC. Protein product: CASSRRDRSYEQYF.

The rearrangement links TRBV4-1 to TRBJ2-7; the D is unclear. V was clipped by 3 bases and J by 0 bases, with 9 bases between them. CDR3 length: 14 residues. Per the germline V gene, CDR1 is MGHRA and CDR2 is YSYEKL. CDR3 in amino acids: CASSQGLGSYEQYF. CDR3 DNA: TGCGCCAGCAGCCAGGGATTAGGCTCCTACGAGCAGTACTTC.

The chain has TRBV6-6 and TRBJ2-7; D is possibly TRBD2 (5 bases). CDR3 size: 15 residues. V was cut by 0 bases and J by 0 bases, with 9 bases left in between. Germline values: CDR1 MNHNY, CDR2 SVGAGI (reference sequence). CDR3 amino acids: CASSYSPEGSYEQYF. Here the CDR3 DNA reads TGTGCCAGCAGTTACTCCCCTGAGGGCTCCTACGAGCAGTACTTC.

A few counts support this clonotype. The chain links TRBV12-3 or TRBV12-4 to TRBJ2-3; TRBD1 matches at 8 bases. The junction had 8 bases not matched to a gene; V was cut back by 7 bases and J by 2 bases. The CDR3 is 15 amino acids. The CDR3, as DNA: TGTGCCAGCACCGACGGGACAGGTATCACAGATACGCAGTATTTT. Residues: CASTDGTGITDTQYF.

This clonotype was seen more than once but under ten times. This chain uses TRBV18 with TRBJ2-1; 11 bases agree with TRBD2. Trimming at V came to 4 bases and at J to 3 bases, leaving 11 bases not matched to a gene. This CDR3 contains 18 residues. Germline V CDR1 and CDR2: KGHSH, LQKENI. CDR3 bases: TGTGCCAGCTCACTTATGGAATCGACTAGCGGGATCTACAATGAGCAGTTCTTC. Translating gives CASSLMESTSGIYNEQFF.